This TCR beta chain is from a study of PD-L1 blockade in urothelial cancer. Study details: Patients initiated atezolizumab at some point between 2013 and 2015 at 1,200 mg intravenously every 3 weeks. The authors examined blood 3 weeks (second dose) and 6 weeks after treatment start. Patients' prior chemotherapy regimens numbered 0 to 3.

This table comes from immunoSEQ multiplex PCR, and its TCRdb copy is limited to in-frame clones, with some not included. The sample contains around 50,000 clones, about 85% of which appear only once. The time point denotes: peripheral blood 6 weeks after treatment start. Each patient gave between 1 and 8 samples of peripheral blood mononuclear cells, which were collected pretreatment and during treatment. Germline CDR1 and CDR2: SGDLS and YYNGEE. This CDR3 is built from 16 residues. V was shortened by 2 bases and J by 3 bases, with 14 bases between the two germline ends. The chain employs TRBV9 and TRBJ2-2; the D is unclear. This sequence was found in a man aged 50 to 59 with urothelial cancer. The specimen comprised PBMCs, sampled around atezolizumab (anti-PD-L1) treatment. The chain's CDR3 is CASSVSLSLYTGELFF. The CDR3 nucleotides are TGTGCCAGCAGCGTCTCCTTGAGCCTTTACACCGGGGAGCTGTTTTTT.